The 2 T cell receptor beta chains below were found in one sample sequenced in a study of cytomegalovirus exposure and HLA in healthy donors. The data were produced by immunoSEQ multiplex PCR, yet TCRdb's version contains in-frame clones alone and is incomplete. This table holds about 200,000 clones, approximately 82% found once. Material: PBMCs. These receptors originate from a woman under 40 in good health and CMV-seropositive.

The CDR3: CASSRQVSTDTQYF. CDR3 sequence (DNA): TGTGCCAGCTCCAGACAGGTGAGCACAGATACGCAGTATTTT. The genes are TRBV9 and TRBJ2-3; D perhaps matches TRBD1 (6 bases). The CDR3 runs to 14 residues. Trimming cost V 7 bases and J 0 bases, with 12 bases left between them. Germline lookup yields CDR1 SGDLS and CDR2 YYNGEE. The full variable domain, in which reference TRBV9 and TRBJ2-3 provide the parts outside the CDR3, is DSGVTQTPKHLITATGQRVTLRCSPRSGDLSVYWYQQSLDQGLQFLIQYYNGEERAKGNILERFSAQQFPDLHSELNLSSLELGDSALYFCASSRQVSTDTQYFGPGTRLTVL.

This chain connects TRBV5-1 to TRBJ2-7; 11 positions agree with TRBD2. The CDR3 extends over 15 amino acids. Germline V gene data show CDR1 as SGHRS and CDR2 as YFSETQ. J was trimmed by 6 bases and V by 3 bases; bases with no gene match: 8. The CDR3 loop reads CASSSALAGVGEQYF. CDR3 DNA: TGCGCCAGCAGCTCGGCACTAGCGGGAGTCGGCGAGCAGTACTTC.